This T cell receptor (beta chain) was captured in a study of early stage breast cancer tumors. Study-level information: ER+/PR+/HER2- status applied to about 80% of the 16 invasive breast tumors. Invasive lobular carcinomas made up about 30% of the 12 ER+/PR+/HER2- tumors.

Looked up from germline, CDR1 is ENHRY and CDR2 is SYGVKD. The CDR3 is made up of 13 amino acids. Trimming cost V 7 bases and J 6 bases; bases outside gene matches: 5. As for this clone: Its antigen is unidentified.

Study-wide results and limits: Blood repertoires resembled normal breast more than tumor. Tumors had approximately 2.5-fold higher T cell density than normal breast.

The method was immunoSEQ multiplex PCR; TCRdb's version includes in-frame clones alone and lacks a portion of them. The profile covers about 9,000 clones, with approximately 68% appearing a single time and roughly 6.9% taken by the ten largest. The clonotype was recovered from a person aged 45 to 59 with breast cancer. Sample: breast tumor tissue. V and J are TRBV10-3 and TRBJ1-2; 10 bases are shared with TRBD1. The chain's CDR3 is CAIKGQGRDGYTF. The CDR3 coding sequence is TGTGCCATCAAGGGACAGGGGAGGGATGGCTACACCTTC.